Sequencing of this TCR beta chain was carried out in a study of Graves' ophthalmopathy and Graves' hyperthyroidism listed by TCRdb under 2018. At the level of the whole study: Peripheral blood was collected at initial diagnosis, prior to any treatment. To tell Graves' ophthalmopathy apart from Graves' hyperthyroidism, and to predict which patients would progress to ophthalmopathy, the study relied on TCR beta repertoire signatures. In total, under 150 blood samples were TCR-sequenced: around 42 ophthalmopathy, some 75 hyperthyroidism and around 17 hyperthyroidism-to-ophthalmopathy patients. To explore V-J signatures that separate ophthalmopathy from hyperthyroidism, a discovery set of more than 95 patients was enrolled, consisting of about 45 with ophthalmopathy and under 65 with stable hyperthyroidism. An independent validation cohort comprised 18 to 20 hyperthyroidism patients and 15 to 17 patients who later progressed from hyperthyroidism to ophthalmopathy. In roughly 6 hyperthyroidism patients, T-cell repertoires of thyroid tissue and blood were compared. Following sampling, methimazole starting at 30 mg daily was administered to hyperthyroidism patients, and high-dose intravenous methylprednisolone was administered to ophthalmopathy patients. The 100 discovery patients were divided at random into training and test sets in a 7:3 ratio. General study outcomes and caveats: In validation, the model predicted ophthalmopathy progression with roughly 68% sensitivity and around 72% specificity; about a dozen predicted patients were CT-confirmed with GO in a median of approximately six months. In cross-validation, the 13-signature model distinguished ophthalmopathy from stable hyperthyroidism with nearly 90% sensitivity and over 81% specificity, while in the test set the corresponding values were about 80% and 75%. No statistical method was used to set the sample size in advance, and the investigators knew which group each participant was assigned to. Most expanded thyroid clonotypes with frequency above 0.001 were also detected in blood, suggesting blood repertoires may reflect the thyroid immune response.

Stable hyperthyroidism was defined as no progression to ophthalmopathy within 18 months of follow-up. The hyperthyroidism patients were 18 to 65 years old and newly diagnosed, with a disease duration of less than 2 months. Patients were excluded if they had other autoimmune diseases, uncontrolled infections, pregnancy or lactation. Clinical symptoms, serum thyroxine, TRAb, thyroid ultrasound and orbital computed tomography were used for diagnosis. PBMCs were isolated from about 9.2 ml of fresh peripheral blood by Ficoll-Paque density gradient centrifugation. Trizol reagent was used to extract the total RNA, and its quality was then checked on an Agilent 2100 Bioanalyzer. At least ten counts were recorded for this clonotype. Its antigen is not yet known. Base qualities are not provided; no much larger clone lies one nucleotide away. For repertoire sequencing, TCR beta CDR3 regions were amplified from RNA transcripts. HTBI primers and the Qiagen OneStep RT-PCR kit were used in a first-round RT-PCR, which was followed by a second-round multiplex PCR, size selection and purification. Sequencing of the libraries was carried out on an Illumina HiSeq2000 in paired-end mode with 100 bp reads. Under the source paper's analysis protocol: SOAPnuke was used to process the reads, throwing out any read that had adapters, had uncalled bases, had a mean Phred below 15, or lacked an exact constant-primer or identifier match. High-quality paired reads were merged with COPE v1.2.5. Each unique nucleotide sequence was treated as a clonotype, and MiTCR v1.1 was used to align the clonotypes to the IMGT TRB V, D and J references. The analysis was limited to V-J combinations with a frequency above 0.0001, which together covered more than 98% of repertoires. A TCR clonal expansion and chaos score per V-J combination was defined as the ratio of F50 clonal expansion to chaos observed in the TCRdist matrix. Welch's t-statistics and random forest were used to reduce the features to about twelve V-J combinations, which were then used as input to a naive Bayes classifier. The Morisita-Horn index was used to measure how similar the thyroid and blood repertoires were. TCRdb passed the public sequencing reads through fastp at Q25 and MiXCR, retaining productive beta sequences. Every entry covers one CDR3 protein and lists the most common genes and DNA from its rows. What appears here as the V and J calls and clone size reflects TCRdb's work, not the paper's. This sample comprises 350,000 to 400,000 distinct CDR3 sequences, 15% to 19% of them detected only once. The ten largest clones represent 5.5% to 8% of the sample.

The germline V gene yields MNHNS for CDR1 and SASEGT for CDR2. The CDR3 spans 15 residues, from the cysteine through the phenylalanine. Only the CDR3 DNA stays, 45 bases, in frame from base 1. V loses 0 bases, J loses 1 base, and the germline ends lie 9 bases apart. Sample: peripheral blood. The chain couples TRBV6-1 to TRBJ1-1, with the D gene uncertain. This TCR came from a woman younger than 35 with stable Graves' hyperthyroidism. Donor details come from another sample of the same person, matched by shared clones. The encoded CDR3 is CASSEAGFPNTEAFF. The nucleotide sequence reads TGTGCCAGCAGTGAAGCGGGGTTCCCGAACACTGAAGCTTTCTTT.